This entry concerns a single TCR beta chain. Its antigen is undetermined. This record comes from a study of graft-versus-host responses after intestinal transplantation. Study background: Induction using anti-thymocyte globulin, followed by tacrolimus and steroids for approximately 3 years, was given to all recipients. Study-wide results and limits: Allografts carried high graft-versus-host to host-versus-graft clonal ratios in patients having graft-donor T cell macrochimerism. Peak levels of circulating GvH clones tracked with early post-transplant HvG declines.

CDR3 length equals 13 residues. From germline, CDR1 is MNHEY and CDR2 SMNVEV (reference sequence). Trimming shortened V by 5 bases and J by 5 bases, and 13 bases separated the two germline ends. This table comes from immunoSEQ multiplex PCR, and its TCRdb copy is limited to in-frame clones, with some not included. In the table there are 20,000 or so clones, 86% of which are singletons. The material was bone marrow, obtained 120 to 130 days after transplant. The clonotype originates from a human patient who received an intestinal transplant, so some T cells may come from the graft donor. The genes are TRBV27 and TRBJ2-7; D possibly corresponds to TRBD2 (6 bases). The CDR3 DNA follows: TGTGCCAGCAGTCCTAGGCGGGGTAACGAGCAGTACTTC. It encodes CASSPRRGNEQYF.